This T cell receptor beta chain was profiled in a study of cytomegalovirus exposure and HLA in healthy donors. The CDR3 contains 14 residues. Germline values: CDR1 LNHDA, CDR2 SQIVND (reference sequence). The J segment lost 3 bases and the V segment lost 3 bases, leaving 5 bases of the junction unmatched. PCR amplification relied on 60 Vbeta primers (plus 13 Jbeta primers). Repertoires were generated with immunoSEQ multiplex PCR, while TCRdb's copy carries only in-frame clones and drops some. The sample lists about 240,000 clones; approximately 82% were seen once. Sequencing input: PBMCs. This sequence joins TRBV19 and TRBJ2-7; TRBD2 aligns across 7 bases. This sequence was found in a woman aged 60-75 years in good health and CMV-seropositive. The CDR3 DNA is TGTGCCAGTAGTATCCGACTAGCCCGCTACGAGCAGTACTTC. Translated, it gives CASSIRLARYEQYF.